The T cell receptor beta chain described here comes from a study of T cells in Graves' hyperthyroidism and ophthalmopathy. The germline V gene has CDR1 DFQATT and CDR2 SNEGSKA (reference sequence). This CDR3 is 15 amino acids long. In its sample, this clonotype was seen a few times. Graves' hyperthyroidism qualified as stable when ophthalmopathy did not progress within 18 months. The CDR3 regions of TCR beta were amplified from RNA transcripts. The HTBI primer set served for first-round RT-PCR of the TCR CDR3. TCRdb re-called the multiplex PCR reads through MiXCR, storing one row per CDR3 protein. Among about 350,000 distinct CDR3 sequences listed, approximately 15% were seen once.

Sequencing input: blood. The chain has TRBV20-1 and TRBJ2-1; 7 nucleotides agree with TRBD2. The TCR comes from a woman aged 25 to 39 with Graves' hyperthyroidism. CDR3 coding DNA: TGCAGCACCCCGGGTTCGCGGGAGCTCCACAATGAGCAGTTCTTC. It specifies CSTPGSRELHNEQFF.